A selection of T cell receptor beta chains follows, all from one sample in a study of T cells after yellow fever vaccination. In TCRdb, the 5' RACE reads were re-called with MiXCR into one record per CDR3 protein. In the table there are roughly 160,000 distinct CDR3 sequences, around 7% of which are singletons. The sample in question was CD4+ T cells sorted from PBMCs, obtained 5 days after the first yellow fever vaccination. These receptors all stem from a man aged 18 to 29 who received the YFV17D yellow fever vaccine. The CDR3 runs from the conserved cysteine through the conserved F or W. A D gene is named only where the DNA matches it firmly. Clone size is shown for a subset of rows, as once, few, many or a class of expanded clone.

>TRBV7-2|-|-|TRBJ2-3
CASSLRQTDTQYF
TGTGCCAGCAGCCTACGACAGACAGATACGCAGTATTTT
>TRBV7-7|many|-|TRBJ2-2
CASSVSRGSGELFF
TGTGCCAGCAGCGTCAGCAGGGGTTCCGGGGAGCTGTTTTTT
>TRBV3-1|many|-|TRBJ1-5
CASSLGRNSNQPQHF
TGTGCCAGCAGCCTTGGACGGAATAGCAATCAGCCCCAGCATTTT
>TRBV5-5|many|-|TRBJ2-7
CASSSQKGGLITYEQYF
TGTGCCAGCAGCTCCCAAAAGGGGGGTCTAATTACCTACGAGCAGTACTTC
>TRBV6-1|-|TRBD1|TRBJ2-2
CASRPGQGYTGELFF
TGTGCCAGCAGGCCGGGACAGGGGTACACCGGGGAGCTGTTTTTT
>TRBV5-6|few|-|TRBJ1-1
CASSRTVAGAGGRTEAFF
TGTGCCAGCAGTCGGACGGTTGCGGGGGCCGGCGGGAGGACTGAAGCTTTCTTT
>TRBV4-2|many|TRBD2|TRBJ2-2
CASSQISGGAETGELFF
TGTGCCAGCAGCCAGATTAGCGGGGGGGCCGAGACCGGGGAGCTGTTTTTT
>TRBV24-1|many|-|TRBJ2-6
CATSDNRVVGANVLTF
TGTGCCACCAGTGATAATAGGGTGGTTGGGGCCAACGTCCTGACTTTC
>TRBV10-3|many|-|TRBJ1-1
CAIRQVTGSAEAFF
TGTGCCATCAGGCAAGTTACCGGGTCGGCTGAAGCTTTCTTT
>TRBV5-1|few|-|TRBJ1-3
CASRTEGDSGNTIYF
TGCGCCAGCAGGACCGAAGGAGACTCTGGAAACACCATATATTTT
>TRBV5-6|-|-|TRBJ1-5
CASSSLAGRSSQPQHF
TGTGCCAGCAGCTCCCTGGCAGGCCGATCGAGTCAGCCCCAGCATTTT
>TRBV20-1|-|TRBD2|TRBJ2-1
CSARDTGGGYEQFF
TGCAGTGCTAGAGATACGGGCGGGGGGTACGAGCAGTTCTTC
>TRBV28|-|-|TRBJ1-3
CASIYQGNGNTIYF
TGTGCCAGCATATACCAGGGGAACGGAAACACCATATATTTT
>TRBV7-9|-|-|TRBJ2-5
CASSLQPQGGETQYF
TGTGCCAGCAGCCTCCAACCACAGGGCGGAGAGACCCAGTACTTC
>TRBV10-3|few|-|TRBJ1-3
CAISQTSSGNTIYF
TGTGCCATCAGCCAAACGAGCTCTGGAAACACCATATATTTT
>TRBV2|-|-|TRBJ1-4
CASSGRGATNEKLFF
TGTGCCAGCAGTGGAAGGGGTGCAACTAATGAAAAACTGTTTTTT
>TRBV14|-|-|TRBJ2-7
CASSQNPITNYEQYF
TGTGCCAGCAGCCAAAACCCCATAACCAACTACGAGCAGTACTTC
>TRBV7-2|many|-|TRBJ2-2
CASSLAFGSGELFF
TGTGCCAGCAGCTTAGCGTTCGGCTCCGGGGAGCTGTTTTTT
>TRBV27|many|-|TRBJ1-4
CASRPAWGGEKLFF
TGTGCCAGCAGACCCGCTTGGGGGGGGGAAAAACTGTTTTTT
>TRBV18|-|-|TRBJ1-1
CASSPLSSTEAFF
TGTGCCAGCTCACCGTTAAGCAGCACTGAAGCTTTCTTT
>TRBV5-1|-|TRBD1|TRBJ2-2
CASSHGQGDRELFF
TGCGCCAGCAGCCACGGACAGGGGGACCGGGAGCTGTTTTTT
>TRBV6-1|few|TRBD2|TRBJ2-4
CATARLSGGSDIQYF
TGTGCCACCGCTCGGTTATCGGGGGGGTCAGACATTCAGTACTTC
>TRBV12-3/TRBV12-4|many|-|TRBJ1-3
CASSLMGPLSGNTIYF
TGTGCCAGCAGTTTAATGGGTCCTCTCTCTGGAAACACCATATATTTT
>TRBV29-1|few|-|TRBJ1-5
CSAGEFNQPQHF
TGCAGCGCCGGGGAGTTCAATCAGCCCCAGCATTTT
>TRBV12-3/TRBV12-4|many|TRBD1|TRBJ1-6
CASSVTGESPLHF
TGTGCCAGCAGTGTAACAGGGGAATCACCCCTCCACTTT
>TRBV6-5|many|-|TRBJ2-7
CASSYEGIAYEQYF
TGTGCCAGCAGTTACGAGGGGATCGCCTACGAGCAGTACTTC
>TRBV2|-|-|TRBJ2-6
CATTAQGPNSGANVLTF
TGTGCCACCACCGCCCAGGGCCCAAACTCTGGGGCCAACGTCCTGACTTTC
>TRBV5-6|many|TRBD1|TRBJ2-7
CASSPPTGARDEQYF
TGTGCCAGCAGCCCCCCTACAGGGGCTAGGGACGAGCAGTACTTC
>TRBV7-9|-|TRBD1|TRBJ2-4
CASSPSQGARAKNIQYF
TGTGCCAGCAGCCCCTCCCAGGGGGCGAGAGCCAAAAACATTCAGTACTTC
>TRBV6-2/TRBV6-3|few|-|TRBJ1-1
CASSADSRNTEAFF
TGTGCCAGCAGCGCGGACAGCCGGAACACTGAAGCTTTCTTT
>TRBV5-5|many|-|TRBJ2-3
CASSQAPGGNADTQYF
TGTGCCAGCAGCCAGGCCCCTGGGGGAAACGCAGATACGCAGTATTTT
>TRBV6-1|many|TRBD2|TRBJ2-1
CASSERGRLYNEQFF
TGTGCCAGCAGTGAGCGGGGGAGACTCTACAATGAGCAGTTCTTC
>TRBV5-1|many|TRBD1|TRBJ2-3
CASSSRGWATDTQYF
TGCGCCAGCAGCTCCAGGGGGTGGGCCACAGATACGCAGTATTTT
>TRBV7-9|many|-|TRBJ1-1
CASSSLSNTEAFF
TGTGCCAGCAGCTCCCTCTCGAACACTGAAGCTTTCTTT
>TRBV20-1|-|-|TRBJ2-3
CSARVARSTDTQYF
TGCAGTGCTAGAGTTGCGCGTAGCACAGATACGCAGTATTTT
>TRBV18|-|-|TRBJ1-2
CASSPEEFYGYTF
TGTGCCAGCTCACCGGAGGAATTCTATGGCTACACCTTC
>TRBV12-3/TRBV12-4|many|TRBD2|TRBJ2-7
CASSLLAGRTYEQYF
TGTGCCAGCAGTTTGCTAGCGGGCCGGACCTACGAGCAGTACTTC
>TRBV11-2|few|-|TRBJ2-3
CASSLSKGGRYDTQYF
TGTGCCAGCAGCTTAAGTAAGGGGGGCCGGTACGATACGCAGTATTTT
>TRBV3-1|-|-|TRBJ1-4
CASSQEGEKLFF
TGTGCCAGCAGCCAAGAAGGGGAAAAACTGTTTTTT
>TRBV6-5|many|-|TRBJ1-1
CASSYGQGNTEAFF
TGTGCCAGCAGTTACGGCCAGGGGAACACTGAAGCTTTCTTT
>TRBV6-2/TRBV6-3|few|-|TRBJ1-2
CASSYRTRGKDYGYTF
TGTGCCAGCAGTTACCGGACTCGGGGAAAGGACTATGGCTACACCTTC
>TRBV5-1|many|TRBD1|TRBJ1-5
CASRPTGVRSQPQHF
TGCGCCAGCAGGCCGACAGGGGTTCGGTCTCAGCCCCAGCATTTT
>TRBV20-1|many|-|TRBJ2-4
CSARSSPGGALQNIQYF
TGCAGTGCTAGATCCTCACCTGGGGGCGCGTTACAAAACATTCAGTACTTC
>TRBV4-3|many|TRBD2|TRBJ2-2
CASSQETAGVSTGELFF
TGCGCCAGCAGCCAAGAAACAGCGGGGGTGTCCACCGGGGAGCTGTTTTTT
>TRBV3-1|many|TRBD1|TRBJ1-5
CASSLGQGAGQPQHF
TGTGCCAGCAGCCTTGGGCAGGGGGCAGGTCAGCCCCAGCATTTT
>TRBV20-1|few|TRBD2|TRBJ2-1
CSATGGGSYNEQFF
TGCAGTGCTACCGGGGGGGGCTCCTACAATGAGCAGTTCTTC
>TRBV6-1|few|-|TRBJ1-2
CASSVWATGYTF
TGTGCCAGCAGTGTATGGGCCACCGGCTACACCTTC
>TRBV9|-|TRBD2|TRBJ2-1
CASSVGNGGARSEQFF
TGTGCCAGCAGCGTAGGAAACGGGGGGGCCCGAAGTGAGCAGTTCTTC
>TRBV14|-|TRBD1|TRBJ2-2
CASSQLMGQGTGELFF
TGTGCCAGCAGCCAATTGATGGGACAGGGCACCGGGGAGCTGTTTTTT
>TRBV12-3/TRBV12-4|-|-|TRBJ1-2
CAFSLGDGSYNYGYTF
TGTGCCTTCAGTTTGGGTGATGGTTCTTATAACTATGGCTACACCTTC
>TRBV5-1|-|TRBD2|TRBJ2-7
CASSLRLAGGLMYEQYF
TGCGCCAGCAGCTTGCGTCTAGCGGGGGGGCTAATGTACGAGCAGTACTTC
>TRBV7-6|few|-|TRBJ1-2
CASSLNGYGYTF
TGTGCCAGCAGCTTGAACGGGTATGGCTACACCTTC
>TRBV5-1|few|-|TRBJ2-1
CASSFGVIEQFF
TGCGCCAGCAGCTTTGGGGTTATTGAGCAGTTCTTC
>TRBV18|-|-|TRBJ2-6
CASSPVISGANVLTF
TGTGCCAGCTCACCAGTAATCTCTGGGGCCAACGTCCTGACTTTC
>TRBV12-3/TRBV12-4|many|-|TRBJ2-5
CASSSLNRQETQYF
TGTGCCAGCAGTTCCTTGAACAGACAAGAGACCCAGTACTTC